One sample yielded the 19 T cell receptor beta chains listed below, sequenced in a study of response to subunit inactivated influenza vaccine. A single record per CDR3 protein comes from TCRdb applying MiXCR to the RT-PCR reads. Here the sample spans more than 450,000 distinct CDR3 sequences, about 8% being singletons. The input for sequencing was PBMCs from blood, taken approximately 25 months after vaccination. Receptors originate from a man in his fifties or sixties who received an inactivated influenza vaccine.

J is TRBJ2-5 and V is TRBV4-2; TRBD1 agrees at 9 bases. V shed 4 bases, J shed 5 bases, and the junction held 5 bases outside the gene matches. Germline V gene lookup returns CDR1 LGHNA and CDR2 YNFKEQ. This CDR3 contains 14 residues. CDR3 DNA sequence: TGTGCCAGCAGCCGATCGACAGGGGGGGAGACCCAGTACTTC. This translates into CASSRSTGGETQYF.

In this sample, this clonotype turned up many times. V and J are TRBV20-1 and TRBJ2-6; D might be TRBD2 (6 bases). Germline V gene data show CDR1 as DFQATT and CDR2 as SNEGSKA (reference sequence). The CDR3 is 15 residues long. The CDR3 DNA follows: TGCAGCGCGACCTCTGGGGGGTCTGGGGCCAACGTCCTGACTTTC. Its translation is CSATSGGSGANVLTF.

The chain recombines TRBV19 with TRBJ2-1, with D perhaps TRBD1 or TRBD2 (6 bases each). V lost 6 bases to trimming and J lost 3 bases, with 12 bases between them. The CDR3 is 14 amino acids. Germline V lookup: CDR1 LNHDA, CDR2 SQIVND (reference sequence). CDR3 nucleotides: TGTGCCAGTAGAAACGGGGGCAGCTACAATGAGCAGTTCTTC. Translated, it gives CASRNGGSYNEQFF.

This clonotype was seen many times. V usage is TRBV5-1 and J usage is TRBJ1-6; TRBD1 matches at 7 bases. V dropped 4 bases and J dropped 6; count of bases not matched to a gene: 7. In germline, CDR1 is SGHRS, CDR2 YFSETQ. The CDR3 has 15 amino acids. DNA of the CDR3: TGCGCCAGCAGCATTGACGGACAGGTTAATTCACCCCTCCACTTT. Translating it yields CASSIDGQVNSPLHF.

This clonotype was found many times. CDR3 amino acids: CSVESLTNTGELFF. DNA for the CDR3: TGCAGCGTTGAAAGCCTAACGAACACCGGGGAGCTGTTTTTT. The chain joins TRBV29-1 to TRBJ2-2; D is unresolved. The germline V gene has CDR1 SQVTM and CDR2 ANQGSEA. This CDR3 region has 14 residues. Trimming took 2 bases from V and 0 from J, leaving 7 bases between them.

A few counts support this clonotype. The genes are TRBV14 and TRBJ2-3; tentative D call: TRBD1 (6 bases). The germline V and J ends were trimmed by 1 base and 7 bases, with 18 bases remaining between them. This CDR3 region has 16 residues. Germline assignment: CDR1 SGHDN and CDR2 FVKESK. DNA for the CDR3: TGTGCCAGCAGCCAAGGTGACAGGAACCTGTGGAATACGCAGTATTTT. This gives the protein CASSQGDRNLWNTQYF.

The chain recombines TRBV3-1 with TRBJ1-1, with 9 bases matching TRBD1. Germline-derived CDR1 and CDR2 are LGHDT and YNNKEL (reference sequence). The length of the CDR3 is 16 residues. V lost 5 bases, J lost 0 bases, and 7 bases stayed unmatched. The CDR3 sequence: CASSTGTGYVNTEAFF. CDR3 nucleotides: TGTGCCAGCAGCACCGGGACAGGGTATGTGAACACTGAAGCTTTCTTT.

Ten or more counts support this clonotype. The chain recombines TRBV12-3 or TRBV12-4 with TRBJ1-1; 7 bases fit TRBD1. Unmatched junction bases numbered 5, after V lost 7 bases and J lost 0 bases. There are 14 residues in the CDR3. CDR3 loop: CASTLGTVNTEAFF. The CDR3 DNA reads TGTGCCAGCACCTTAGGGACAGTGAACACTGAAGCTTTCTTT.

The chain uses TRBV11-1 and TRBJ2-3; perhaps TRBD1 as D (7 bases). Per germline, CDR1 SGHAT and CDR2 FQDESV (reference sequence). The length of the CDR3 is 15 residues. Trimming cost V 3 bases and J 4 bases, with 14 bases left between them. CDR3 amino acids: CASSLEGAYPDTQYF. CDR3 in DNA: TGTGCCAGCAGCTTGGAGGGGGCTTACCCAGATACGCAGTATTTT.

The chain is built from TRBV28 and TRBJ2-2; the D gene is possibly TRBD2 (6 bases). The V end lost 6 bases, the J end lost 1 base, and 9 bases lay between the germline ends. This CDR3 has 14 residues. Germline lookup yields CDR1 MDHEN and CDR2 SYDVKM. Written as DNA, the CDR3 is TGTGCCAGCAGGCGACTAGTGAACACCGGGGAGCTGTTTTTT. The encoded protein is CASRRLVNTGELFF.

This clonotype was recorded a few times. At one boundary the junction diverges from the germline segment, which might be a read error. V and J are TRBV27 and TRBJ1-5; D is uncertain. The CDR3 runs to 15 residues. Germline V CDR1 and CDR2: MNHEY, SMNVEV (reference sequence). Here the CDR3 DNA reads TGTGCCAGCAGTTTTTCAGGTAGAGGCAATCAGTCCCAGCATTTT. This encodes CASSFSGRGNQSQHF.

This chain connects TRBV27 to TRBJ2-7; weak D call: TRBD2 (5 bases). CDR1 and CDR2 (germline): MNHEY, SMNVEV (reference sequence). The CDR3 length is 14 residues. Trimming shortened V by 2 bases and J by 5 bases, and 13 bases separated the two germline ends. CDR3 in amino acids: CASSLRGPENEQYF. The CDR3 coding sequence is TGTGCCAGCAGTTTACGAGGGCCTGAGAACGAGCAGTACTTC.

The chain is built from TRBV5-1 and TRBJ1-1, with D perhaps TRBD1 (5 bases). V lost 0 bases, J lost 1 base, and 16 bases lay in between. CDR3 length: 17 amino acids. Germline V gene data show CDR1 as SGHRS and CDR2 as YFSETQ. The CDR3 coding sequence is TGCGCCAGCAGCTTGGCCGTCACCCAGGGCGGGAACACTGAAGCTTTCTTT. Encoded protein: CASSLAVTQGGNTEAFF.

This clonotype came up many times. The J gene is TRBJ1-5, the V gene TRBV20-1; D is possibly TRBD1 (6 bases). Germline V gene sequence: CDR1 DFQATT, CDR2 SNEGSKA (reference sequence). V shed 3 bases and J shed 7 bases, with 10 bases lying between them. The CDR3 has 12 amino acids. CDR3 nucleotide sequence: TGCAGTGCTAGTAGGGGGGTCCAGCCCCAGCATTTT. Protein sequence: CSASRGVQPQHF.

The chain employs TRBV20-1 and TRBJ1-6; D call uncertain. V was clipped by 0 bases and J by 4 bases, with 7 bases between them. Germline CDR1 and CDR2: DFQATT and SNEGSKA (reference sequence). The CDR3 covers 14 residues. Here the CDR3 DNA reads TGCAGTGCTAGAGATGGCATTTATAATTCACCCCTCCACTTT. Its translation: CSARDGIYNSPLHF.

This clonotype was seen at least ten times. The chain couples TRBV20-1 to TRBJ2-1; the D gene is possibly TRBD2 (5 bases). Trimming removed 0 bases at V and 6 bases at J, with 18 bases between. This CDR3 is 16 amino acids long. The germline CDR1 and CDR2 sequences are DFQATT and SNEGSKA (reference sequence). In nucleotides, the CDR3 is TGCAGTGCTAGAGATCCCCGATCGCGGGCAGGCAATGAGCAGTTCTTC. Its protein product is CSARDPRSRAGNEQFF.

This clonotype was recorded a few times. The chain joins TRBV20-1 to TRBJ2-3; 7 bases are a match to TRBD2. Trimming cost V 5 bases and J 0 bases; bases outside gene matches: 5. The CDR3 has 14 residues. The germline gives CDR1 DFQATT, CDR2 SNEGSKA (reference sequence). The CDR3 DNA is TGCAGTGCTCTCCGGGACTACAGCACAGATACGCAGTATTTT. This translates into CSALRDYSTDTQYF.

This clonotype was recorded many times. The rearrangement links TRBV28 to TRBJ2-7; 8 bases match TRBD1. The CDR3 loop spans 12 amino acids. Germline trimming cut 6 bases from V and 3 bases from J; bases unmatched to any gene: 1. CDR1 and CDR2 from the germline V gene are MDHEN and SYDVKM. The CDR3 spells CASRDRVYEQYF. DNA of the CDR3: TGTGCCAGCAGGGACAGGGTCTACGAGCAGTACTTC.

V gene TRBV25-1 combines with J gene TRBJ1-2; TRBD1 matches 7 bases. The V gene end was trimmed by 2 bases and the J gene end by 3 bases; junction bases not matched to a gene: 12. This CDR3 comprises 17 residues. CDR1 and CDR2 (germline): MGHDK, SYGVNS. CDR3 nucleotides: TGTGCCAGCAGTGAAATCGGAAATACAGGGGACCACTATGGCTACACCTTC. Encoded protein: CASSEIGNTGDHYGYTF.